This T cell receptor (beta chain) was retrieved from a study (dated by TCRdb to 2015 to 2016). To prepare the library, RT-PCR was applied. For sequencing, an Illumina MiSeq was employed. TCRdb reran the public reads through fastp at Q25 and MiXCR, keeping productive beta chains. Each CDR3 protein gets just one entry, which takes the most common genes and DNA from the rows behind it. This sample is represented by 650,000 to 800,000 distinct CDR3 sequences; approximately 15% of them were singletons. Around 3.3% of the sample is taken by the ten largest. Regarding this clonotype: Its antigen is not yet known. Base qualities were left out, and no much larger clone turns up one base away.

CDR1 and CDR2, looked up from the germline V gene, are SGHTA and FQGNSA. From its cysteine to its phenylalanine, the CDR3 spans 15 amino acids. Only the CDR3 DNA is retained, 45 bases long and in frame from the first base. Deletion took 2 bases off V and 4 bases off J, with a span of 15 bases between the germline ends. The sequence joins TRBV7-2 to TRBJ2-7, with no reliable assignment of the D segment. This receptor was taken from a female donor in good health, serving as a healthy control. Sequences were obtained from memory CD4+ T cells from blood. The DNA sequence is TGTGCCAGCAGCTTAATGGTAGGGTTCTCGTACGAGCAGTACTTC. It encodes CASSLMVGFSYEQYF.